The 7 T cell receptor beta chains below all came from one sample that was sequenced in a study of CD8 T cells in ankylosing spondylitis. TCRdb re-derived calls from the 5' RACE reads in MiXCR, one entry per CDR3 protein. The sample carries a few hundred thousand distinct CDR3 sequences, 15% to 20% recorded once. Material for sequencing was blood, either unsorted or a sorted T cell fraction (not recorded which). These receptors all stem from a male donor with ankylosing spondylitis or in good health (not recorded which).

This clonotype was seen only a few times. The CDR3 region is CSVGWKQYF. In DNA, the CDR3 is TGCAGCGTGGGGTGGAAGCAGTATTTT. The chain carries TRBV29-1 and TRBJ2-3; D unclear. V was clipped by 6 bases and J by 11 bases, with 9 bases between them. Germline CDR1 reads SQVTM; CDR2 reads ANQGSEA. This CDR3 contains 9 residues.

This clonotype was seen once. Given a much more abundant clone one base away, this may be a read error. The rearrangement joins TRBV4-2 to TRBJ2-7; 11 bases fit TRBD2. V was clipped by 8 bases and J by 6 bases; unmatched bases: 15. The CDR3 has 16 amino acids. Germline values: CDR1 LGHNA, CDR2 YNFKEQ. CDR3 sequence reads: CASGPTGTSGRLEQYF. The DNA for the CDR3 is TGTGCCAGCGGTCCCACCGGGACTAGCGGAAGGCTCGAGCAGTACTTC.

The chain employs TRBV5-6 and TRBJ2-1; 14 bases are a match to TRBD2. This CDR3 contains 18 residues. Per germline, CDR1 SGHDT and CDR2 YYEEEE. Germline trimming cut 4 bases from V and 1 base from J; bases unmatched to any gene: 7. CDR3 DNA sequence: TGTGCCAGCAGCCCCTCGGGACTAGCGGGAGAATCCTACAATGAGCAGTTCTTC. Its protein is CASSPSGLAGESYNEQFF.

This clonotype was detected a few times. DNA for the CDR3: TGTGCCAGCAGCTACGGACAGCTGGCGAGCTATGGCTACACCTTC. Amino acids: CASSYGQLASYGYTF. The chain recombines TRBV5-6 with TRBJ1-2; tentatively, D is TRBD1 (6 bases). The CDR3 covers 15 residues. The ends were cut back, 3 bases at V and 4 bases at J, with 16 bases in the middle. CDR1 is SGHDT, CDR2 YYEEEE, per germline.

This sequence joins TRBV12-3 or TRBV12-4 and TRBJ2-7; no reliable D call. Trimming cost V 10 bases and J 0 bases, with 13 bases left between them. CDR3 length equals 13 residues. The CDR3 coding sequence is TGTGCCAAAAGACTGTCGAGCTCCTACGAGCAGTACTTC. Protein product: CAKRLSSSYEQYF.

V gene TRBV19 combines with J gene TRBJ1-1, with 11 bases aligning to TRBD1. The CDR3 sequence is 14 residues long. Trimming at V came to 6 bases and at J to 5 bases, leaving 5 bases not matched to a gene. CDR1 and CDR2 from the germline V gene are LNHDA and SQIVND (reference sequence). CDR3 nucleotide sequence: TGTGCCAGTAGATGGGGACAGGGGGAAACTGAAGCTTTCTTT. Translating gives CASRWGQGETEAFF.

This chain links TRBV14 with TRBJ2-2; no firm D call. CDR1 is SGHDN and CDR2 is FVKESK in the germline V gene. Between the trimmed V and J ends, which lost 4 bases and 9 bases, there was a span of 18 bases. The CDR3 contains 15 residues. CDR3 amino acids: CASSRREITGRELFF. The CDR3 nucleotides are TGTGCCAGCAGCCGCCGAGAAATCACCGGCCGGGAGCTGTTTTTT.